This section outlines one T cell receptor (beta chain) sequence together with its context. The antigen is not known. Germline loops: CDR1 KGHSH, CDR2 LQKENI. The ends were cut back, 2 bases at V and 3 bases at J, with 13 bases in the middle. CDR3 length equals 15 residues. 60 Vbeta and 13 Jbeta primers were used in PCR. Per the study methods: An analysis performed later counted roughly 80 million unique TCR beta chains (roughly 11 million of them shared). This table comes from immunoSEQ multiplex PCR, and its TCRdb copy is limited to in-frame clones, with some not included. V, J and clone size were drawn from that table, and D and trimming were deduced from the DNA. The sample records about 140,000 clones, around 83% being singletons. The sample is drawn from a study of cytomegalovirus exposure and HLA in healthy donors. Notes on the study in general: Associated with HLA alleles at 0.05 false discovery rate in a later analysis were fewer than 20,000 TCR beta sequences.

The chain joins TRBV18 to TRBJ1-1, with D perhaps TRBD1 (5 bases). Material: PBMCs. The sequence came from a male donor in good health and CMV-seropositive. The CDR3 nucleotides read TGTGCCAGCTCACCAATGGAGGGACGGGACACTGAAGCTTTCTTT. It translates to CASSPMEGRDTEAFF.